This TCR beta chain was identified in a study of regulatory T cells in long-lasting Graves disease. Arm-PCR with iRepertoire HTBI primers amplified the CDR3 regions for these TCR beta libraries. One entry per CDR3 protein, called by TCRdb with MiXCR from the multiplex PCR reads. The sample lists 420,000 or so distinct CDR3 sequences; about 16% were seen once. Stated time point: newly diagnosed GD, antithyroid drugs for less than 3 months. The authors made the TCR library using RNA they extracted from PBMCs. These same data were also listed under a study on T cells in Graves' hyperthyroidism and ophthalmopathy.

The source was peripheral blood mononuclear cells (PBMCs), collected at new diagnosis, from a patient treated with antithyroid drugs. The receptor comes from a woman aged 18-29 years with Graves disease.

CDR3 bases: TGTGCCAGCAGCCCGGGACGGGCACAAGAGACCCAGTACTTC. It specifies CASSPGRAQETQYF. This sequence joins TRBV12-3 or TRBV12-4 and TRBJ2-5; possibly TRBD1 or TRBD2 for D (5 bases each). The CDR3 totals 14 residues. Trimming removed 6 bases at V and 2 bases at J, with 13 bases between.